The next 11 T cell receptor beta chains were all read from a single sample in a study of cytomegalovirus exposure and HLA in healthy donors (TCRdb year 2017). The receptor library was made with the immunoSEQ multiplex PCR assay. The multiplex PCR relied on a mix of 60 forward primers for TCR Vbeta segments and 13 reverse primers for TCR Jbeta segments. Entries here come from immuneACCESS through TCRdb and include only in-frame sequences with V and J called. Some clones fail to appear in such tables; in the studies checked, an unresolved V gene covers under half of the shortfall, and the cause of the remainder is unknown. Across this sample there are 73,000 or so clones, with over 60% seen only once. The ten largest account for about 16% of the sample. The sample comprised PBMCs. The receptors derive from a woman aged 40 to 50 in good health and CMV-seropositive.

J is TRBJ1-1 and V is TRBV7-8; D call uncertain. V was clipped by 5 bases and J by 6 bases, with 16 bases between them. The CDR3 contains 14 residues. Germline V lookup: CDR1 SGHVS, CDR2 FQNEAQ. The CDR3 bases are TGTGCCAGCAGCCTCGGAGGCAGTGGGGCTGAAGCTTTCTTT. This sequence encodes CASSLGGSGAEAFF.

In its sample, this clone was seen a few times. This rearrangement joins TRBV4-3 to TRBJ1-2; possible D gene TRBD1, 5 bases. CDR1 LGHNA and CDR2 YSLEER come from the germline V gene. Between the trimmed V and J ends, which lost 1 base and 5 bases, there was a span of 11 bases. The CDR3 is 14 residues long. Written as DNA, the CDR3 is TGCGCCAGCAGCCAAGGGGGGGAGCTATATGGCTACACCTTC. This gives the protein CASSQGGELYGYTF.

The chain combines TRBV28 with TRBJ1-1; 8 positions agree with TRBD1. Germline lookup yields CDR1 MDHEN and CDR2 SYDVKM. Unmatched junction bases numbered 23, after V lost 2 bases and J lost 12 bases. CDR3 length: 18 amino acids. The CDR3 sequence: CASSLRSHLTLQGEETFF. The DNA of the CDR3 is TGTGCCAGCAGTTTACGATCCCACCTAACCCTACAGGGGGAGGAAACTTTCTTT. The complete variable domain, with remaining parts taken from reference TRBV28 and TRBJ1-1, reads DVKVTQSSRYLVKRTGEKVFLECVQDMDHENMFWYRQDPGLGLRLIYFSYDVKMKEKGDIPEGYSVSREKKERFSLILESASTNQTSMYLCASSLRSHLTLQGEETFFGQGTRLTVV.

J is TRBJ2-3 and V is TRBV7-8; possibly TRBD1 for D (5 bases). The CDR3 runs 15 residues. The V end lost 1 base, the J end lost 3 bases, and 11 bases lay between the germline ends. Germline assignment: CDR1 SGHVS and CDR2 FQNEAQ. DNA for the CDR3: TGTGCCAGCAGCTTAGTTAGGGGTGGGACAGATACGCAGTATTTT. It specifies CASSLVRGGTDTQYF.

The chain recombines TRBV7-6 with TRBJ1-4; 10 nucleotides line up with TRBD1. The CDR3 extends over 15 amino acids. V shed 2 bases, J shed 8 bases, and the junction held 5 bases outside the gene matches. Germline assignment: CDR1 SGHVS and CDR2 FNYEAQ. The CDR3 DNA sequence: TGTGCCAGCAGCTTATTCGGGACAGGGGACGAAAAACTGTTTTTT. Translation: CASSLFGTGDEKLFF.

The genes are TRBV10-3 and TRBJ2-1; D is unclear. The CDR3 has 15 amino acids. Looked up from germline, CDR1 is ENHRY and CDR2 is SYGVKD. Trimming took off 3 bases at V and 0 bases at J, with 9 bases between the two ends. CDR3 loop: CAISDLASSYNEQFF. CDR3 in DNA: TGTGCCATCAGTGATCTCGCGAGCTCCTACAATGAGCAGTTCTTC.

J is TRBJ2-2 and V is TRBV30; D remains unclear. V was clipped by 0 bases and J by 0 bases, with 11 bases between them. This CDR3 comprises 16 residues. Germline V gene sequence: CDR1 GTSNPN, CDR2 SVGIG (reference sequence). DNA for the CDR3: TGTGCCTGGAGTGTGGTGGGCTTAGCGAACACCGGGGAGCTGTTTTTT. It specifies CAWSVVGLANTGELFF.

There are a few counts of this clone. The V call is TRBV11-2, the J call TRBJ2-7; 10 positions match TRBD1. CDR1 is SGHAT, CDR2 FQNNGV, per germline. The length of the CDR3 is 18 residues. Germline trimming cut 5 bases from V and 4 bases from J; bases unmatched to any gene: 17. The CDR3 region has the DNA TGTGCCAGCAGCCTAACACCGGGACAGGGGTTTTCGTCGTACGAGCAGTACTTC. Protein product: CASSLTPGQGFSSYEQYF. The whole variable domain, filled in from reference TRBV11-2 and TRBJ2-7, reads EAGVAQSPRYKIIEKRQSVAFWCNPISGHATLYWYQQILGQGPKLLIQFQNNGVVDDSQLPKDRFSAERLKGVDSTLKIQPAKLEDSAVYLCASSLTPGQGFSSYEQYFGPGTRLTVT.

Here the CDR3 DNA reads TGTGCCAGCAGCTTAATACTAGCAGACGAGCAGTACTTC. This gives the protein CASSLILADEQYF. This sequence joins TRBV7-8 and TRBJ2-7, with D maybe TRBD2 (6 bases). Trimming took off 2 bases at V and 5 bases at J, with 10 bases between the two ends. CDR3 length: 13 amino acids. CDR1 is SGHVS, CDR2 FQNEAQ, per germline.

The chain employs TRBV7-2 and TRBJ1-4; D remains ambiguous. Per the germline V gene, CDR1 is SGHTA and CDR2 is FQGNSA. V shed 5 bases and J shed 0 bases, with 13 bases lying between them. The CDR3 spans 16 residues. CDR3 DNA: TGTGCCAGCAGCATCGCGGCGGGTGCAACTAATGAAAAACTGTTTTTT. This codes for CASSIAAGATNEKLFF.

This sequence joins TRBV28 and TRBJ2-5; 9 bases are shared with TRBD1. From germline, CDR1 is MDHEN and CDR2 SYDVKM. After removal of 5 bases from V and 6 bases from J, the junction contained 13 bases not matched to a gene. CDR3 length equals 16 residues. The CDR3 DNA reads as TGTGCCAGCAGTGCCCCTCCGGGACAGGGAATGAAGACCCAGTACTTC. It yields the protein CASSAPPGQGMKTQYF. The full variable domain, with the rest looked up from reference TRBV28 and TRBJ2-5, is DVKVTQSSRYLVKRTGEKVFLECVQDMDHENMFWYRQDPGLGLRLIYFSYDVKMKEKGDIPEGYSVSREKKERFSLILESASTNQTSMYLCASSAPPGQGMKTQYFGPGTRLLVL.